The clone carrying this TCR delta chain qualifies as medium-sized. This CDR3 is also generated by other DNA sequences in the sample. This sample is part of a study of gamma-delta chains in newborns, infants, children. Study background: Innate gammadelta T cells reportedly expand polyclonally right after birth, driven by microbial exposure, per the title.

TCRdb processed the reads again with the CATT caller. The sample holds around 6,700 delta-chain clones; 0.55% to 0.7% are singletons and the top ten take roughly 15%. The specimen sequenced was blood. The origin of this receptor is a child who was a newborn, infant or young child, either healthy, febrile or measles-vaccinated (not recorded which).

The CDR3 loop reads CACDKLLGDTAQLFF. The CDR3 bases are TGTGCCTGTGACAAATTACTGGGGGATACAGCACAACTCTTCTTT. V is TRDV2 and J is TRDJ2, with 10 bases fitting TRDD3. The CDR3 consists of 15 residues. V trimming: 2 bases; J trimming: 5 bases; junction bases outside the gene matches: 4. In germline, CDR1 is GEAIGNYY, CDR2 EKD.